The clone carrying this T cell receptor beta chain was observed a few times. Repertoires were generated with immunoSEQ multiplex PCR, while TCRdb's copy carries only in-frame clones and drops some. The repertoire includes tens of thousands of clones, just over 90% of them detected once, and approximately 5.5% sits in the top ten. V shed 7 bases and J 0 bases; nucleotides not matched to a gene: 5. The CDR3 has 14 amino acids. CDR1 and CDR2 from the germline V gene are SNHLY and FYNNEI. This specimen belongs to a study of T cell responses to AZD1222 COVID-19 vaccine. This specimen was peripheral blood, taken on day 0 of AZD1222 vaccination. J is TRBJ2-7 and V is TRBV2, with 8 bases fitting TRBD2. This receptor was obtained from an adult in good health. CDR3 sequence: CASKTGTSSYEQYF. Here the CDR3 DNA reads TGTGCCAGCAAAACCGGGACTAGCTCCTACGAGCAGTACTTC.